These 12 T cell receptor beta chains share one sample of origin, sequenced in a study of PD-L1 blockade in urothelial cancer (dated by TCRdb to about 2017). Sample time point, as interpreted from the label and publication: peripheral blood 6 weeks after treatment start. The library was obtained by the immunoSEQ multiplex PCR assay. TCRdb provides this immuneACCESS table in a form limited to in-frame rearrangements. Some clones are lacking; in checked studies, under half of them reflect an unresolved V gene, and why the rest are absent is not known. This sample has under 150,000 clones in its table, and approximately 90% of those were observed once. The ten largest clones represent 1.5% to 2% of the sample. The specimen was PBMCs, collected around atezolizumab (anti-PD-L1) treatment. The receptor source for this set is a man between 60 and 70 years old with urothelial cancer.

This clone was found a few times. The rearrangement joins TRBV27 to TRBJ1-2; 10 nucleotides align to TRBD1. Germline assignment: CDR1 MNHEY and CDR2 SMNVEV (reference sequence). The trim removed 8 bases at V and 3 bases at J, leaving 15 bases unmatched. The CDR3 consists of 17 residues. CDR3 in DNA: TGTGCCAGCGGCCCGGGACAGGGGAGGCTCGGCGACTATGGCTACACCTTC. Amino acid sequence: CASGPGQGRLGDYGYTF.

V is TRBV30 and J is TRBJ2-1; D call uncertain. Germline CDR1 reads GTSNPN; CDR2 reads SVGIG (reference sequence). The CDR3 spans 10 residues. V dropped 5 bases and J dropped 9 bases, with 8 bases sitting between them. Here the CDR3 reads CAWGVVEQFF. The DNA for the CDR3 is TGTGCCTGGGGAGTGGTTGAGCAGTTCTTC.

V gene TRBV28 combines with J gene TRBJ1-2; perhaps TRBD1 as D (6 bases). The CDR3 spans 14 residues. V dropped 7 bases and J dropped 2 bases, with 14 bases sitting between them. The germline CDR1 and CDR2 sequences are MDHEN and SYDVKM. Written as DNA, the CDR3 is TGTGCCAGCACAAACCGAGGACAGAACTATGGCTACACCTTC. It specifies CASTNRGQNYGYTF.

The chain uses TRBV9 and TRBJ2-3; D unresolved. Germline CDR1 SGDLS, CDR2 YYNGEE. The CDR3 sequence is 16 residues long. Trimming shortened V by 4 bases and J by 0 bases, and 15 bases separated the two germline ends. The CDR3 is CASSSQVSPSTDTQYF. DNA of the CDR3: TGTGCCAGCAGCTCTCAGGTGTCCCCCAGCACAGATACGCAGTATTTT.

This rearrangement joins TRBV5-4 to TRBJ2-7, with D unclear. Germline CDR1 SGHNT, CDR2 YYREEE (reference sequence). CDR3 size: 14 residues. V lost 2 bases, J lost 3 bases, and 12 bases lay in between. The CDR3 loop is CASSFEGGDYEQYF. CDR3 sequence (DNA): TGTGCCAGCAGCTTCGAAGGCGGAGACTACGAGCAGTACTTC.

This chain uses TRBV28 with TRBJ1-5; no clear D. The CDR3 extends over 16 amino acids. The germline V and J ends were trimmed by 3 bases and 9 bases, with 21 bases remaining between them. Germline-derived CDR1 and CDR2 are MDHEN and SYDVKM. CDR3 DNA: TGTGCCAGCAGTTTGGTCGGGGAAGTGGGGTTAGGGCCCCAGCATTTT. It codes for CASSLVGEVGLGPQHF.

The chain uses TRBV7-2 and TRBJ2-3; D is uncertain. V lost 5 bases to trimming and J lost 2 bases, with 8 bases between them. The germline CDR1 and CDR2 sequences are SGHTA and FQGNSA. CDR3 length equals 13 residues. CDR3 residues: CASSPDNTDTQYF. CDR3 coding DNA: TGTGCCAGCAGCCCTGACAACACAGATACGCAGTATTTT.

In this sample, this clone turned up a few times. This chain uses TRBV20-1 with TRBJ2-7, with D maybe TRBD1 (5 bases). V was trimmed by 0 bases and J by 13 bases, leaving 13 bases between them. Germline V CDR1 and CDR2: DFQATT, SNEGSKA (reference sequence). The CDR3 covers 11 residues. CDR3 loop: CSARDQGAIYF. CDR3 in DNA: TGCAGTGCTAGAGATCAAGGGGCGATATACTTC.

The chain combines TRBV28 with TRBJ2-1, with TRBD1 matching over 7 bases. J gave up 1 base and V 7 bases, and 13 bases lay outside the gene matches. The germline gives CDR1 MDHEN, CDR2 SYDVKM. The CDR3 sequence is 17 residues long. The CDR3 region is CASTPRSTGISYNEQFF. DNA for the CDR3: TGTGCCAGCACTCCCAGGTCGACAGGGATATCCTACAATGAGCAGTTCTTC.

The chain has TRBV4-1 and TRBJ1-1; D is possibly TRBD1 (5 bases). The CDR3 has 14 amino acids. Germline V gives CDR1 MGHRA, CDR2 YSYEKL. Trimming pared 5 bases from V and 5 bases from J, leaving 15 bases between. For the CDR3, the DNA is TGCGCCAGCAGCTCGATCGGGCGGGGGACTGAAGCTTTCTTT. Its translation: CASSSIGRGTEAFF.

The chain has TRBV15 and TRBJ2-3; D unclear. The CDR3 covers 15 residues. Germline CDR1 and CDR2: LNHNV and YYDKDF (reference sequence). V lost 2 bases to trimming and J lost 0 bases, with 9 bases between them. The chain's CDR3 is CATSRLRVSTDTQYF. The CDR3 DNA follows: TGTGCCACCAGCAGACTCCGCGTTAGCACAGATACGCAGTATTTT.

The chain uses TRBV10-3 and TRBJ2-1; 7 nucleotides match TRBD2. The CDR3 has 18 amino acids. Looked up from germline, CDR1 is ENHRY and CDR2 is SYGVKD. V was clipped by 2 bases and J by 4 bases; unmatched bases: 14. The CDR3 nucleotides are TGTGCCATCAGTGAGCCCCCTCTTACCGGGACTATATACAATGAGCAGTTCTTC. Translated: CAISEPPLTGTIYNEQFF.